The clone carrying this TCR beta chain came up a few times. These data belong to a study of CD8+ T cells in alopecia areata. The authors extracted RNA and reverse transcribed it into cDNA as the sequencing template. The protocol was immunoSEQ multiplex PCR, while the TCRdb copy is restricted to in-frame clones and leaves out a portion. The data contain about 69,000 clones, approximately 60% of them singletons. Germline CDR1 MNHEY, CDR2 SVGAGI. V was pared by 4 bases and J by 6 bases, with 6 bases between. CDR3 length: 12 amino acids. Sampling of alopecia areata patients yielded lesional scalp punch biopsies as well as peripheral blood. Sorting of CD4+ and CD8+ T cells was performed on PBMCs.

Sequencing was performed on CD8+ T cells sorted from blood, taken at week 0. V is TRBV6-5 and J is TRBJ2-2; no definite D call. The sequence came from a human donor with alopecia areata. The CDR3: CASSLGAGELFF. The CDR3 DNA reads as TGTGCCAGCAGTTTAGGTGCCGGGGAGCTGTTTTTT.